These 9 T cell receptor beta chains were all obtained from the same sample, sequenced in a study of T cell responses to AZD1222 COVID-19 vaccine. Using immunoSEQ multiplex PCR, the repertoire was profiled, and TCRdb retains in-frame clones only, with some absent. The table includes approximately 26,000 clones, 89% detected once. The sample in question was peripheral blood, obtained on day 0 of AZD1222 vaccination. The receptors originated from an adult in good health.

The chain recombines TRBV5-1 with TRBJ2-1, with 11 bases aligning to TRBD1. From germline, CDR1 is SGHRS and CDR2 YFSETQ. CDR3 length: 14 amino acids. V shed 6 bases, J shed 6 bases, and the junction held 5 bases outside the gene matches. The CDR3 DNA sequence: TGCGCCAGCATCCTGGGACAGGGGGGCAATGAGCAGTTCTTC. Its protein is CASILGQGGNEQFF.

The chain has TRBV29-1 and TRBJ1-1; TRBD1 aligns across 8 bases. CDR1 is SQVTM, CDR2 ANQGSEA, per germline. The length of the CDR3 is 13 residues. The ends lost 6 bases at V and 5 bases at J; junction bases unmatched: 8. The CDR3 DNA reads TGCAGCGTGCCAACAGGGGGAGGTACTGAAGCTTTCTTT. Amino acid sequence: CSVPTGGGTEAFF. The variable domain in full, completed from reference TRBV29-1 and TRBJ1-1, reads SAVISQKPSRDICQRGTSLTIQCQVDSQVTMMFWYRQQPGQSLTLIATANQGSEATYESGFVIDKFPISRPNLTFSTLTVSNMSPEDSSIYLCSVPTGGGTEAFFGQGTRLTVV.

The rearrangement uses TRBV28 and TRBJ2-3, with D hard to call. The ends were cut back, 5 bases at V and 9 bases at J, with 12 bases in the middle. The CDR3 length is 12 residues. Per germline, CDR1 MDHEN and CDR2 SYDVKM. In DNA form, the CDR3 reads TGTGCCAGCAGTCCCGGGCCTGAAACGCAGTATTTT. Protein sequence: CASSPGPETQYF. Filled out from reference TRBV28 and TRBJ2-3, the complete variable domain reads DVKVTQSSRYLVKRTGEKVFLECVQDMDHENMFWYRQDPGLGLRLIYFSYDVKMKEKGDIPEGYSVSREKKERFSLILESASTNQTSMYLCASSPGPETQYFGPGTRLTVL.

This clone came up once. The chain uses TRBV5-1 and TRBJ2-7, with 14 bases matching TRBD2. The CDR3 spans 16 residues. Germline CDR1 SGHRS, CDR2 YFSETQ. Trimming at V came to 4 bases and at J to 3 bases, leaving 6 bases not matched to a gene. CDR3 region: CASSPGTSGRGYEQYF. The CDR3, as DNA: TGCGCCAGCAGCCCCGGGACTAGCGGGAGAGGCTACGAGCAGTACTTC.

The chain has TRBV18 and TRBJ2-5, with D unresolved. The ends were cut back, 1 base at V and 4 bases at J, with 7 bases in the middle. Germline assignment: CDR1 KGHSH and CDR2 LQKENI. CDR3 length: 13 residues. The CDR3 loop reads CASSPRMGETQYF. CDR3 in DNA: TGTGCCAGCTCACCACGTATGGGAGAGACCCAGTACTTC.

CDR3 nucleotides: TGTGCCAGCAGCTTGGTTCCGGGGGGCATTAGCAATCAGCCCCAGCATTTT. Translation: CASSLVPGGISNQPQHF. The chain is built from TRBV5-5 and TRBJ1-5; D is perhaps TRBD1 (6 bases). This CDR3 region has 17 residues. The V gene's germline CDR1 is SGHKS and CDR2 YYEKEE (reference sequence). V was shortened by 0 bases and J by 0 bases, with 13 bases between the two germline ends. The full variable domain, its missing parts supplied by reference TRBV5-5 and TRBJ1-5, is DAGVTQSPTHLIKTRGQQVTLRCSPISGHKSVSWYQQVLGQGPQFIFQYYEKEERGRGNFPDRFSARQFPNYSSELNVNALLLGDSALYLCASSLVPGGISNQPQHFGDGTRLSIL.

J is TRBJ1-1 and V is TRBV28, with D perhaps TRBD1 (6 bases). Trimming removed 3 bases at V and 1 base at J, with 15 bases between. The CDR3 has 16 residues. In germline, CDR1 is MDHEN, CDR2 SYDVKM. In DNA, the CDR3 is TGTGCCAGCAGTTTCCTATCCGGGGGCGCGAACACTGAAGCTTTCTTT. Translating gives CASSFLSGGANTEAFF.

V and J are TRBV5-4 and TRBJ2-7; D tentatively fits TRBD1 or TRBD2 (5 bases each). Germline V CDR1 and CDR2: SGHNT, YYREEE (reference sequence). V was cut by 2 bases and J by 7 bases, with 10 bases left in between. The CDR3 is 12 residues long. The CDR3 region has the DNA TGTGCCAGCAGCTTCTGGGACGAGGAGCAGTACTTC. This sequence encodes CASSFWDEEQYF. The whole variable domain, filled in from reference TRBV5-4 and TRBJ2-7, reads ETGVTQSPTHLIKTRGQQVTLRCSSQSGHNTVSWYQQALGQGPQFIFQYYREEENGRGNFPPRFSGLQFPNYSSELNVNALELDDSALYLCASSFWDEEQYFGPGTRLTVT.

This clone was counted a few times. V gene TRBV9 combines with J gene TRBJ2-4; D is uncertain. Germline values: CDR1 SGDLS, CDR2 YYNGEE. V lost 0 bases to trimming and J lost 0 bases, with 4 bases between them. This CDR3 contains 14 residues. CDR3 sequence: CASSVGPAKNIQYF. As DNA, the CDR3 is TGTGCCAGCAGCGTAGGTCCAGCCAAAAACATTCAGTACTTC.